A selection of T cell receptor beta chains follows, all from one sample in a study of T cell responses to AZD1222 COVID-19 vaccine. TCRdb keeps only in-frame clones here, not all; method: immunoSEQ multiplex PCR. The sample carries roughly 96,000 clones, 88% recorded once. Sequenced material: peripheral blood, taken 28 days after the second AZD1222 dose. These receptors were collected from an adult who received the AZD1222 COVID-19 vaccine. The conserved cysteine and the conserved F or W are not part of the CDR3 here.

v_call cdr3_aa
TRBV27 ASRPSVSKGGGLYNEQF
TRBV27 ASSLDPRPGAYNSPLH
TRBV28 ASSTAAEQY
TRBV7-2 ASSLHPGLASETQY
TRBV2 ASSAQTGEETQY
TRBV30 AWSPGRGNYGYT
TRBV11-2 ASSSGHSNQPQH
TRBV9 ASSVEGGAQH
TRBV4-3 ASSHSPGQGRNTEAF
TRBV15 ATSRVLTALGETQY
TRBV5-4 ASSPTNREGNTEAF
TRBV3-1/TRBV3-2 ASSQVSGFGANVLT
TRBV7-9 ASSLVPSRDGTYNSPLH